This T cell receptor beta chain was obtained from a study of cytomegalovirus exposure and HLA in healthy donors. The wider study: The roughly 120 validation repertoires, a later analysis reported, used the same platform as the roughly 610 first-cohort repertoires.

Germline CDR1 and CDR2: KGHSH and LQKENI. Trimming took off 8 bases at V and 0 bases at J, with 38 bases between the two ends. This CDR3 has 24 amino acids. The protocol was immunoSEQ multiplex PCR, while the TCRdb copy is restricted to in-frame clones and leaves out a portion. This sample has 100,000 to 150,000 clones, with roughly 87% found just once. Findings of the study overall: The study designated around 150 TCR beta chains cytomegalovirus-associated. While the bulk of TCR sequences proved rare, some public TCRs turned up in many donors.

To note about this clone: Its antigen is unidentified.

The chain links TRBV18 to TRBJ1-6; D not certain. The source material was PBMCs. This clonotype was obtained from a woman between 18 and 29 years old in good health and CMV-seronegative. DNA of the CDR3: TGTGCCAGCCCCCCCAGGTGGGGAGATATTGATGGGGAAGAGTCTAGCTCCTATAATTCACCCCTCCACTTT. It yields the protein CASPPRWGDIDGEESSSYNSPLHF. The full variable domain, rest sourced from reference TRBV18 and TRBJ1-6, is NAGVMQNPRHLVRRRGQEARLRCSPMKGHSHVYWYRQLPEEGLKFMVYLQKENIIDESGMPKERFSAEFPKEGPSILRIQQVVRGDSAAYFCASPPRWGDIDGEESSSYNSPLHFGNGTRLTVT.